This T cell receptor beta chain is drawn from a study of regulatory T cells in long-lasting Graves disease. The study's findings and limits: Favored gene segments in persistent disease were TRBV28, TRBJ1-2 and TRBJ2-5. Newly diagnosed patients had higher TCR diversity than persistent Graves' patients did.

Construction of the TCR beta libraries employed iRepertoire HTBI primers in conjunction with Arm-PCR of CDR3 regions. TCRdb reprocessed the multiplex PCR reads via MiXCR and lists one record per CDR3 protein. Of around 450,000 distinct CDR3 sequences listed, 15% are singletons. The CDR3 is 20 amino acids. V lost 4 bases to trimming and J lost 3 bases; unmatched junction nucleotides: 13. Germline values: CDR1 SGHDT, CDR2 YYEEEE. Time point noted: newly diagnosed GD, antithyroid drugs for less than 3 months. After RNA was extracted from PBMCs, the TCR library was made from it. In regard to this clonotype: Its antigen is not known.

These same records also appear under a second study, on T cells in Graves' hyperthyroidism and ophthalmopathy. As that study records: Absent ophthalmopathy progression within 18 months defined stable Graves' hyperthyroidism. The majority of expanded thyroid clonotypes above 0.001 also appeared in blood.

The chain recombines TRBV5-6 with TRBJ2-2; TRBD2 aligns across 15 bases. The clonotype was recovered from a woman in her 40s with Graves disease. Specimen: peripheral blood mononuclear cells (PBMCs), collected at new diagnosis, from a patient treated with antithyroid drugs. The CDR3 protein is CASSHNIRTSGRADTGELFF. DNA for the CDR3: TGTGCCAGCAGCCATAACATACGGACTAGCGGGAGGGCCGACACCGGGGAGCTGTTTTTT. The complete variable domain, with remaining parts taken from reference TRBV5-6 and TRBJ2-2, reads DAGVTQSPTHLIKTRGQQVTLRCSPKSGHDTVSWYQQALGQGPQFIFQYYEEEERQRGNFPDRFSGHQFPNYSSELNVNALLLGDSALYLCASSHNIRTSGRADTGELFFGEGSRLTVL.